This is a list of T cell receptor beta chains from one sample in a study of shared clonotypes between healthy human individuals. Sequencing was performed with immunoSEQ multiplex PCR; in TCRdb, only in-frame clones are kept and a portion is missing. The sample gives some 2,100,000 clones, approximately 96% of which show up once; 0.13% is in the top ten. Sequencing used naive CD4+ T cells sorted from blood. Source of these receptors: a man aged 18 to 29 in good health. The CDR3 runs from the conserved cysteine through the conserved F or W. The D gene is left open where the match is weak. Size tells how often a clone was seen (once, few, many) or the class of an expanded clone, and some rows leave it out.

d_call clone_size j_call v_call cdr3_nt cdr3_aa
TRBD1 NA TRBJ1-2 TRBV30 TGTGCCTGGAGTCCCGCCGGGACAGGGGCCTATGGCTACACCTTC CAWSPAGTGAYGYTF
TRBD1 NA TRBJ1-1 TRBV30 TGTGCCTGGAGTGTCTTTGGGACAGCGAACACTGAAGCTTTCTTT CAWSVFGTANTEAFF
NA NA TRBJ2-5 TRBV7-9 TGTGCCAGCAGCAAAACCAGGAACCAAGAGACCCAGTACTTC CASSKTRNQETQYF
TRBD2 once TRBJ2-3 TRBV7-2 TGTGCCAGCAGCGTAGCGTTCGGGCTAGCGGGGACCACAGATACGCAGTATTTT CASSVAFGLAGTTDTQYF
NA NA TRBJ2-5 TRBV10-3 TGTGCCACCCAACAGGGTAGGGGCCAAGAGACCCAGTACTTC CATQQGRGQETQYF
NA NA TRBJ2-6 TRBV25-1 TGTGCCAGCAGTCCGGGTTCTGGGGCCAACGTCCTGACTTTC CASSPGSGANVLTF
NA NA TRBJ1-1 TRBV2 TGTGCCAGCAGCCCTCAGGGGAACACTGAAGCTTTCTTT CASSPQGNTEAFF
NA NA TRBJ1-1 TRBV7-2 TGTGCCAGCAGCTTAGCTTACACTGAAGCTTTCTTT CASSLAYTEAFF
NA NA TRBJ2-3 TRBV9 TGTGCCAGCAGGAATAGCGGTACAGATACGCAGTATTTT CASRNSGTDTQYF
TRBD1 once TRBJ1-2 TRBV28 TGTGCCAGCAGTTTAACAGGGACAGCCTATGGCTACACCTTC CASSLTGTAYGYTF
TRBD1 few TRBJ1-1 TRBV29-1 TGCAGCGCCTCAGACAGGGACGAAGCTTTCTTT CSASDRDEAFF
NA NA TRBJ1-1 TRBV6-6 TGTGCCAGCAGGGGGCCCGGACAGCCAACCTATGAAGCTTTCTTT CASRGPGQPTYEAFF
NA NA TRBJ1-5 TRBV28 TGTGCCAGCAGGGCGTTGGTAAGCAATCAGCCCCAGCATTTT CASRALVSNQPQHF
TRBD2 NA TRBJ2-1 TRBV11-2 TGTGCCAGCAGCTCCAATGTTGGGGGAGGGCAGAATGAGCAGTTCTTC CASSSNVGGGQNEQFF
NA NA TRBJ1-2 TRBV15 TGTGCCACCAGCCTAGGGACCGACTATGGCTACACCTTC CATSLGTDYGYTF
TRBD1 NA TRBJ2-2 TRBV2 TGTGCCAGCAGCAAGACAGGGTCGAGCACCGGGGAGCTGTTTTTT CASSKTGSSTGELFF
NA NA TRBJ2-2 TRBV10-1 TGCGCCAGCAGTCCTGCAGCCAGCACCGGGGAGCTGTTTTTT CASSPAASTGELFF
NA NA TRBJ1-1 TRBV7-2 TGTGCCAGCAGCCGGAACAGGGTAATGAACACTGAAGCTTTCTTT CASSRNRVMNTEAFF
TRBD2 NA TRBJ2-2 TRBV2 TGTGCCAGCAGTCCTAGCGGGGGGCCGCTCGGGGAGCTGTTTTTT CASSPSGGPLGELFF
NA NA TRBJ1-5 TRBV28 TGTGCCAGCAGTTTGGTGAAAGCTTCTTATAGCAATCAGCCCCAGCATTTT CASSLVKASYSNQPQHF
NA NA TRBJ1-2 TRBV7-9 TGTGCCAGCAGCTTAGAGGCGGGTAATGGCTACACCTTC CASSLEAGNGYTF